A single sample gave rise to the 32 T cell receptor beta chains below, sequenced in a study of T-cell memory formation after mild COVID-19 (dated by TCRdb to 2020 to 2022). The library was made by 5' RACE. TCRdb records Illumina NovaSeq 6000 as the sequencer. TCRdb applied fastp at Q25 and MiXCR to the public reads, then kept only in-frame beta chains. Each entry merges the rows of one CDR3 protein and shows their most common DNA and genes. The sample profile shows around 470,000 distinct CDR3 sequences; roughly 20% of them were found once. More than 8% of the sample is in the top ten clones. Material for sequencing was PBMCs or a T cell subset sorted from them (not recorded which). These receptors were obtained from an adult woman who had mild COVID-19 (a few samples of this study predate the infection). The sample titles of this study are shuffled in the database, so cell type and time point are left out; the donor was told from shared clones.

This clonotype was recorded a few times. The CDR3 region is CASSLGSRGTGELFF. The CDR3, as DNA: TGTGCCAGCAGCTTAGGGTCCCGGGGGACCGGGGAGCTGTTTTTT. The chain is built from TRBV7-2 and TRBJ2-2, with D possibly being TRBD2 (6 bases). The V end lost 1 base, the J end lost 5 bases, and 11 bases lay between the germline ends. The CDR3 has 15 amino acids. Germline CDR1 and CDR2: SGHTA and FQGNSA.

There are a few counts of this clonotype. CDR3 amino acids: CASSPFSSSSYEQYF. The CDR3 nucleotides read TGTGCCAGCAGCCCCTTCAGTTCTAGTAGCTACGAGCAGTACTTC. The chain uses TRBV7-2 and TRBJ2-7; D is ambiguous. With 5 bases removed from V and 3 bases from J, the gap between germline ends came to 17 bases. Germline values: CDR1 SGHTA, CDR2 FQGNSA. The CDR3 is 15 amino acids.

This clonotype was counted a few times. The CDR3 region is CASSLWRLAGGAPYNEQFF. The CDR3 region has the DNA TGTGCCAGCAGCTTGTGGCGACTAGCGGGGGGAGCCCCCTACAATGAGCAGTTCTTC. The rearrangement links TRBV5-6 to TRBJ2-1; 13 nucleotides match TRBD2. The CDR3 sequence is 19 residues long. V trimming: 1 base; J trimming: 2 bases; junction bases outside the gene matches: 9. In germline, CDR1 is SGHDT, CDR2 YYEEEE.

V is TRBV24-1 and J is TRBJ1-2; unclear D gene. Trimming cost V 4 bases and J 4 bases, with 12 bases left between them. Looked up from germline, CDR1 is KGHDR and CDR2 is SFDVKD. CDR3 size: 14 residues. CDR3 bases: TGTGCCACCAGTGACTTTGGACGGTCCTATGGCTACACCTTC. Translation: CATSDFGRSYGYTF.

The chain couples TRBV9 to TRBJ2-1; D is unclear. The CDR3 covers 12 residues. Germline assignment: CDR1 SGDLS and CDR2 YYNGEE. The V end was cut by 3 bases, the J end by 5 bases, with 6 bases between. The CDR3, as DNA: TGTGCCAGCAGCGCACACGACAATGAGCAGTTCTTC. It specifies CASSAHDNEQFF.

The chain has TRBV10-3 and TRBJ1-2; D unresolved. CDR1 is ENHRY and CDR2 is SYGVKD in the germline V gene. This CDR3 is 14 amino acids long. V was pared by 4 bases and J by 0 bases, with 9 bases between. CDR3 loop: CAISGDTANYGYTF. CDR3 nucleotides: TGTGCCATCAGTGGAGATACGGCTAACTATGGCTACACCTTC.

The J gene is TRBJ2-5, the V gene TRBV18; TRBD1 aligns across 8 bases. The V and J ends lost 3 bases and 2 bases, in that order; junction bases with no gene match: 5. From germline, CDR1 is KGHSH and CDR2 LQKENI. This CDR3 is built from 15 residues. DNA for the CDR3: TGTGCCAGCTCACCGGGGACAGGACGACAAGAGACCCAGTACTTC. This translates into CASSPGTGRQETQYF.

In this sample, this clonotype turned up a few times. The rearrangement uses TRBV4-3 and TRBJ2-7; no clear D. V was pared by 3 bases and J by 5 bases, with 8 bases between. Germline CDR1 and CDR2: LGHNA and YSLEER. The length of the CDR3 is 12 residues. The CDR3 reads CASSQFVNEQYF. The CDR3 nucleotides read TGCGCCAGCAGCCAGTTCGTCAACGAGCAGTACTTC.

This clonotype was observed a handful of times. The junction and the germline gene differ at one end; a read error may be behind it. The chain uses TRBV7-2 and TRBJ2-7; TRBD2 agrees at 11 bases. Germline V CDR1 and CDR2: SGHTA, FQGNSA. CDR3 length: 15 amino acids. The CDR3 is CASSLDPSGRTQSLF. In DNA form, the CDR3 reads TGTGCCAGCAGCTTAGATCCTAGCGGGAGGACCCAAAGTTTGTTC.

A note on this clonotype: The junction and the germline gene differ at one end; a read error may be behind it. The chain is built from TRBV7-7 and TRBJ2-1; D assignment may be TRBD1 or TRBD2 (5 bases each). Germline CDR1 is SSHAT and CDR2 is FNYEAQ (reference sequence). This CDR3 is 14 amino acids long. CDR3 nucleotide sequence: TGTGCTAGCAGCTTAGCCGGGGCTAACAATGAGCAGTTCTTC. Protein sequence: CASSLAGANNEQFF.

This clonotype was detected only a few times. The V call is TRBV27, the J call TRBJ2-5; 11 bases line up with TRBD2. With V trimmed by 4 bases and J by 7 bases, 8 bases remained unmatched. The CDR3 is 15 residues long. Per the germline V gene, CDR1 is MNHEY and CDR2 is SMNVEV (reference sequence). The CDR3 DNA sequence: TGTGCCAGCAGTTCCCTTTTAGGGACTAGCGGGACCCAGTACTTC. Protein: CASSSLLGTSGTQYF.

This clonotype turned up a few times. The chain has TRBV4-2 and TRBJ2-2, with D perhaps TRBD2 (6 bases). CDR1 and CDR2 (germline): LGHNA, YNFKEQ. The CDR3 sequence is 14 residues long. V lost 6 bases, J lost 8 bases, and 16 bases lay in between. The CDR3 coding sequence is TGTGCCAGCAGTCCGCGGGAATCGTCTGGGGAGCTGTTTTTT. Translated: CASSPRESSGELFF.

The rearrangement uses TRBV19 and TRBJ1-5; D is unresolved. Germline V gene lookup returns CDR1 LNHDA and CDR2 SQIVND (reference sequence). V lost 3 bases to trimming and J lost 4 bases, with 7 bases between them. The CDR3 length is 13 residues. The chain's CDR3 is CASSILGNQPQHF. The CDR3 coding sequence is TGTGCCAGTAGTATTTTGGGGAATCAGCCCCAGCATTTT.

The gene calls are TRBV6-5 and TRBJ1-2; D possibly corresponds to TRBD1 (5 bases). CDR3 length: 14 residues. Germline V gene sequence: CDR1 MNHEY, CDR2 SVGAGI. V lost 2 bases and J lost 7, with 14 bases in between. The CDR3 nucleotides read TGTGCCAGCAGTTACGGCGGGACGAGGGGTGGCTACACCTTC. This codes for CASSYGGTRGGYTF.

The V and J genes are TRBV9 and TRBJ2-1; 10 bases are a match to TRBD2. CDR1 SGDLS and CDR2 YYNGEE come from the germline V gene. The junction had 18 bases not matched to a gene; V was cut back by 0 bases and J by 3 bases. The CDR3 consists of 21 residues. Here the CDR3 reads CASSVGLRLAGAPRGYNEQFF. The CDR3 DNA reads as TGTGCCAGCAGCGTAGGGTTGAGGCTAGCGGGGGCCCCAAGGGGCTACAATGAGCAGTTCTTC.

CDR3 in amino acids: CASSVHGRGLTGANVLTF. The CDR3 DNA reads as TGTGCCAGCAGCGTCCACGGCAGGGGGCTTACTGGGGCCAACGTCCTGACTTTC. The V and J genes are TRBV9 and TRBJ2-6, with TRBD1 matching 8 bases. Germline CDR1 SGDLS, CDR2 YYNGEE. V shed 2 bases and J 2 bases; nucleotides not matched to a gene: 9. The CDR3 has 18 residues.

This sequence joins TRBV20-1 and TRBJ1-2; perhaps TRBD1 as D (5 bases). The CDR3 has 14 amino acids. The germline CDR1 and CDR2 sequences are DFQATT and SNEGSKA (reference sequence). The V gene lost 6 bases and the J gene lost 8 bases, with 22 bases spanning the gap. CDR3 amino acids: CSARAGGISGGYTF. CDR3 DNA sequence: TGCAGTGCCCGGGCGGGGGGTATATCAGGAGGCTACACCTTC.

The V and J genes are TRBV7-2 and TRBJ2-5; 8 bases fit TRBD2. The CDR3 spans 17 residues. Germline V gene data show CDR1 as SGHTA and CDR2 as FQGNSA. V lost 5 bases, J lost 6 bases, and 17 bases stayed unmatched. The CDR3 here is CASSPTNPLAGKKTQYF. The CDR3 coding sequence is TGTGCCAGCAGCCCAACCAACCCTCTAGCGGGCAAGAAGACCCAGTACTTC.

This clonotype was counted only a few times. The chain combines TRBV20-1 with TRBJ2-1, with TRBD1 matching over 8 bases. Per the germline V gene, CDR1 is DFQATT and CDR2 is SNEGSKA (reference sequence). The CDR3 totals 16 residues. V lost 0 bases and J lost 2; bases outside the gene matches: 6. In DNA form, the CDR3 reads TGCAGTGCTAGAGATCCGGACAGGGCCACCTACAATGAGCAGTTCTTC. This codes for CSARDPDRATYNEQFF.

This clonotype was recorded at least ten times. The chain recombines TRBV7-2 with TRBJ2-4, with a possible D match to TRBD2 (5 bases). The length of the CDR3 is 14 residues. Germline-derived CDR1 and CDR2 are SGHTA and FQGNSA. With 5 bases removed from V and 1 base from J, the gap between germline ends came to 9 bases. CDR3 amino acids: CASSPGLAKNIQYF. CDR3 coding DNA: TGTGCCAGCAGCCCCGGACTTGCCAAAAACATTCAGTACTTC.

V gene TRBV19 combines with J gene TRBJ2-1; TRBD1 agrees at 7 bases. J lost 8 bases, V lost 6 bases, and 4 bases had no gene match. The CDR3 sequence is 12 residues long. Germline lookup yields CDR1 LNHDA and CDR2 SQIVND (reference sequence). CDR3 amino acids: CASRQQGYEQFF. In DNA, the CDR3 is TGTGCCAGTAGACAACAGGGGTATGAGCAGTTCTTC.

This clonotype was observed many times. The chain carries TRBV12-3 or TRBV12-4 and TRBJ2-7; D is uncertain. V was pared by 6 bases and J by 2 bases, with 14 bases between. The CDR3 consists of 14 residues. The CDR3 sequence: CASSPKTSPYEQYF. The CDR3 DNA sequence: TGTGCCAGCAGCCCAAAAACTTCGCCCTACGAGCAGTACTTC.

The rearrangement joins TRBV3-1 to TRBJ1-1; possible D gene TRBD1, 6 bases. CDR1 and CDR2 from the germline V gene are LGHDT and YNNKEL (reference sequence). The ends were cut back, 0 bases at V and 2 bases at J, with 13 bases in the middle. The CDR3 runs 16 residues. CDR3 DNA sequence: TGTGCCAGCAGCCAAGATCAAGGCAGGGGAAACACTGAAGCTTTCTTT. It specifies CASSQDQGRGNTEAFF.

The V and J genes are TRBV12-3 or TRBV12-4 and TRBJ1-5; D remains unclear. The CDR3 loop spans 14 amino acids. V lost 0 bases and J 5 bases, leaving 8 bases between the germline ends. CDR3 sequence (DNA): TGTGCCAGCAGTTTAGCAGAGCTCCATCAGCCCCAGCATTTT. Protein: CASSLAELHQPQHF.

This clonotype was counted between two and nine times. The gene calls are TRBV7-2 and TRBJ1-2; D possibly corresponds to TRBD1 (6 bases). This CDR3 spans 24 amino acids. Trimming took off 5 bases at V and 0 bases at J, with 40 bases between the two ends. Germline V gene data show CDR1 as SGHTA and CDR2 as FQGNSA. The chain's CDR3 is CASSRPGGRVPLAALPHPNYGYTF. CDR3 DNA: TGTGCCAGCAGCCGTCCCGGGGGGCGCGTTCCTCTTGCCGCCCTCCCTCATCCTAACTATGGCTACACCTTC.

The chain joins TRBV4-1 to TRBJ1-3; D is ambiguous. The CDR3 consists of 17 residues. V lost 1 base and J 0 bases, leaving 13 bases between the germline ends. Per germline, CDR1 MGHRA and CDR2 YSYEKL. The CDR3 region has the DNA TGCGCCAGCAGCCAAGGACGTAGAGAAGGCTCTGGAAACACCATATATTTT. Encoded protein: CASSQGRREGSGNTIYF.

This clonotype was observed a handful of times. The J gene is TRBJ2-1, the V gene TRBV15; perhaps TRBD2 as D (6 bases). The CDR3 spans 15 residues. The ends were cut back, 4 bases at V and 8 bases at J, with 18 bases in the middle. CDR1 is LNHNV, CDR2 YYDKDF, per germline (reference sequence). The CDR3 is CATSKETGWGDEQFF. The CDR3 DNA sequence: TGTGCCACCAGCAAAGAGACGGGCTGGGGGGATGAGCAGTTCTTC.

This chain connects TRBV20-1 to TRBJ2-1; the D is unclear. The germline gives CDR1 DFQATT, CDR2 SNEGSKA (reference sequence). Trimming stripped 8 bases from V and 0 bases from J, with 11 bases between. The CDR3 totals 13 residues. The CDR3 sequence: CSKTLGSYNEQFF. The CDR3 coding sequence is TGCAGTAAAACCCTGGGCTCCTACAATGAGCAGTTCTTC.

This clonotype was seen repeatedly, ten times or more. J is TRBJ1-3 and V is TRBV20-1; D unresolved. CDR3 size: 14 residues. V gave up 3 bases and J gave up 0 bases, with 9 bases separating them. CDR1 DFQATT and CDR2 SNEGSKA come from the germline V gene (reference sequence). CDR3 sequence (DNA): TGCAGTGCTAGTAGACCTTACTCTGGAAACACCATATATTTT. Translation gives CSASRPYSGNTIYF.

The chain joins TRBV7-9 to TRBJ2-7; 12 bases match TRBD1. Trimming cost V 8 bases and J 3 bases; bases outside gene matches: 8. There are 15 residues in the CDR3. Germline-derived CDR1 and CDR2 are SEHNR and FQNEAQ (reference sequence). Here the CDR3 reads CASGGTGGGDYEQYF. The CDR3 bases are TGTGCCAGCGGGGGGACAGGGGGCGGAGACTACGAGCAGTACTTC.

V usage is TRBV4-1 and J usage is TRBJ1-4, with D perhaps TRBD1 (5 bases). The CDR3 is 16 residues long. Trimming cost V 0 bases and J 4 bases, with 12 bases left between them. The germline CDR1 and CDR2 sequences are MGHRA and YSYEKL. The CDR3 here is CASSQDLGGVNEKLFF. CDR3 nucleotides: TGCGCCAGCAGCCAAGATCTTGGAGGGGTTAATGAAAAACTGTTTTTT.

The CDR3 here is CSARDLSAREAFF. As DNA, the CDR3 is TGCAGTGCTAGAGATCTGTCGGCCCGTGAAGCTTTCTTT. The chain employs TRBV20-1 and TRBJ1-1; D ambiguous. The V gene lost 0 bases and the J gene lost 7 bases, with 12 bases spanning the gap. The CDR3 is made up of 13 amino acids. The V gene's germline CDR1 is DFQATT and CDR2 SNEGSKA (reference sequence).